Below, 16 T cell receptor beta chains from the same sample are listed, as sequenced in a study of CD8+ T cells in alopecia areata. RNA extraction and reverse transcription yielded cDNA as sequencing template. Some clones are missing from TCRdb's copy, which holds only in-frame ones; the method was immunoSEQ multiplex PCR. Here the sample spans 110,000 or so clones, about two fifths being singletons. The sequencing sample was made of CD4+ T cells sorted from blood. The source is a human donor with alopecia areata.

There are a few counts of this clone. The chain combines TRBV6-6 with TRBJ2-6, with D unclear. V lost 9 bases and J 0 bases, leaving 12 bases between the germline ends. The CDR3 runs to 15 residues. Germline assignment: CDR1 MNHNY and CDR2 SVGAGI (reference sequence). For the CDR3, the DNA is TGTGCCAGTGAAGCCTATAGCTCTGGGGCCAACGTCCTGACTTTC. Protein: CASEAYSSGANVLTF.

The genes are TRBV30 and TRBJ2-6; tentatively, D is TRBD1 (5 bases). CDR1 is GTSNPN, CDR2 SVGIG, per germline (reference sequence). The V end lost 2 bases, the J end lost 0 bases, and 8 bases lay between the germline ends. The CDR3 runs 15 residues. CDR3 nucleotides: TGTGCCTGGAGTCAGGGTGACTCTGGGGCCAACGTCCTGACTTTC. Its translation is CAWSQGDSGANVLTF.

The rearrangement links TRBV29-1 to TRBJ1-2; D possibly corresponds to TRBD1 (5 bases). V lost 4 bases to trimming and J lost 4 bases, with 10 bases between them. The CDR3 extends over 12 amino acids. Per germline, CDR1 SQVTM and CDR2 ANQGSEA. As DNA, the CDR3 is TGCAGCGTTGTGCAGGGTGGCTATGGCTACACCTTC. Translation: CSVVQGGYGYTF.

This clone was seen a few times. The V and J genes are TRBV29-1 and TRBJ1-2, with TRBD1 matching 8 bases. The CDR3 contains 13 residues. The J segment lost 4 bases and the V segment lost 6 bases, leaving 7 bases of the junction unmatched. Looked up from germline, CDR1 is SQVTM and CDR2 is ANQGSEA. The CDR3 is CSVLGTGTYGYTF. Here the CDR3 DNA reads TGCAGCGTCCTCGGGACAGGTACCTATGGCTACACCTTC.

A few counts support this clone. This chain connects TRBV5-1 to TRBJ2-7, with D unresolved. Germline CDR1 SGHRS, CDR2 YFSETQ. V was cut by 3 bases and J by 9 bases, with 13 bases left in between. The CDR3 spans 12 residues. The CDR3 protein is CASSSDQGPQYF. The CDR3 DNA is TGCGCCAGCAGCTCGGACCAAGGGCCGCAGTACTTC. The entire variable domain, with the rest obtained from reference TRBV5-1 and TRBJ2-7, is as follows: KAGVTQTPRYLIKTRGQQVTLSCSPISGHRSVSWYQQTPGQGLQFLFEYFSETQRNKGNFPGRFSGRQFSNSRSEMNVSTLELGDSALYLCASSSDQGPQYFGPGTRLTVT.

This clone turned up a few times. J is TRBJ2-4 and V is TRBV15; unclear D gene. The V gene's germline CDR1 is LNHNV and CDR2 YYDKDF (reference sequence). The CDR3 has 13 residues. Trimming pared 0 bases from V and 8 bases from J, leaving 8 bases between. The CDR3 spells CATSRDRRDIQYF. The DNA of the CDR3 is TGTGCCACCAGCAGAGATCGTCGGGACATTCAGTACTTC.

The chain uses TRBV4-1 and TRBJ1-2; the D gene is possibly TRBD1 (5 bases). This CDR3 comprises 14 residues. Trimming shortened V by 0 bases and J by 6 bases, and 11 bases separated the two germline ends. CDR1 is MGHRA, CDR2 YSYEKL, per germline. The CDR3 spells CASSQDDSINGYTF. For the CDR3, the DNA is TGCGCCAGCAGCCAAGATGACAGTATCAATGGCTACACCTTC.

This clone occurred once. The rearrangement uses TRBV30 and TRBJ2-7, with a weak D call TRBD2 (7 bases). The CDR3 contains 16 residues. Trimming removed 0 bases at V and 2 bases at J, with 17 bases between. Germline V gene data show CDR1 as GTSNPN and CDR2 as SVGIG (reference sequence). This CDR3 is CAWSVRRGAVTYEQYF. As DNA, the CDR3 is TGTGCCTGGAGTGTACGCCGGGGGGCAGTAACCTACGAGCAGTACTTC.

This rearrangement joins TRBV9 to TRBJ2-5; a possible D gene is TRBD1 (5 bases). V was clipped by 5 bases and J by 4 bases, with 18 bases between them. Germline V gene data show CDR1 as SGDLS and CDR2 as YYNGEE. The CDR3 has 15 amino acids. Here the CDR3 reads CASSRSQGSAETQYF. CDR3 sequence (DNA): TGTGCCAGCAGTCGAAGCCAGGGTTCCGCAGAGACCCAGTACTTC.

V gene TRBV28 combines with J gene TRBJ1-2, with TRBD1 identical over 9 bases. The J segment lost 1 base and the V segment lost 6 bases, leaving 12 bases of the junction unmatched. Per germline, CDR1 MDHEN and CDR2 SYDVKM. The CDR3 covers 17 residues. Here the CDR3 DNA reads TGTGCCAGCAGCGGAACGGGGACAGGGAGAAATAACTATGGCTACACCTTC. Amino acid sequence: CASSGTGTGRNNYGYTF.

The chain uses TRBV30 and TRBJ2-6; no clear D gene. Germline loops: CDR1 GTSNPN, CDR2 SVGIG (reference sequence). The CDR3 is 15 residues long. The V end lost 4 bases, the J end lost 1 base, and 11 bases lay between the germline ends. CDR3 sequence reads: CAWTIGESGANVLTF. In DNA form, the CDR3 reads TGTGCCTGGACCATCGGAGAGTCTGGGGCCAACGTCCTGACTTTC.

The sample holds a few counts of this clone. This sequence joins TRBV7-8 and TRBJ2-2; no clear D. Per germline, CDR1 SGHVS and CDR2 FQNEAQ. The CDR3 loop spans 14 amino acids. Between the trimmed V and J ends, which lost 5 bases and 2 bases, there was a span of 9 bases. The CDR3, as DNA: TGTGCCAGCAGCCCAGACCACAACACCGGGGAGCTGTTTTTT. This translates into CASSPDHNTGELFF.

This clone has more than one count but fewer than ten. The V gene is TRBV29-1, the J gene TRBJ2-3; D uncertain. CDR3 length equals 12 residues. Trimming stripped 7 bases from V and 4 bases from J, with 12 bases between. CDR1 is SQVTM, CDR2 ANQGSEA, per germline. DNA for the CDR3: TGCAGCGGACTGGCACCCCCAGATACGCAGTATTTT. This encodes CSGLAPPDTQYF.

Points on this clone: An end of the junction does not agree with germline; a read error may underlie this. The sample holds other DNA sequences that translate to the same CDR3. The chain links TRBV29-1 to TRBJ1-1, with TRBD1 identical over 8 bases. The germline V gene has CDR1 SQVTM and CDR2 ANQGSEA. CDR3 length: 13 residues. CDR3 loop: CSARGQGNTEAFF. For the CDR3, the DNA is TGCAGCGCCCGCGGACAGGGTAACACTGAAGCTTTCTTC.

Note on this clone: This same CDR3 is encoded by further DNA sequences in the sample. This sequence joins TRBV9 and TRBJ2-5; D unresolved. The CDR3 loop spans 13 amino acids. V lost 0 bases and J lost 1, with 4 bases in between. Germline CDR1 SGDLS, CDR2 YYNGEE. The CDR3 sequence: CASSVGVQETQYF. In nucleotides, the CDR3 is TGTGCCAGCAGCGTAGGAGTCCAAGAGACCCAGTACTTC.

This rearrangement joins TRBV29-1 to TRBJ1-2; D gene unclear. CDR1 is SQVTM and CDR2 is ANQGSEA in the germline V gene. The germline V and J ends were trimmed by 2 bases and 7 bases, with 14 bases remaining between them. CDR3 length: 13 amino acids. The DNA of the CDR3 is TGCAGCGTTGAATTGGTAGGGAACGCTGGCTACACCTTC. Translating gives CSVELVGNAGYTF.